This T cell receptor (beta chain) is from a study of regulatory T cells in long-lasting Graves disease. Trimming left V 4 bases short and J 4 bases short, with 2 bases between. This CDR3 spans 11 amino acids. This clonotype occurred many times. To make TCR beta libraries, researchers used iRepertoire HTBI primers and Arm-PCR of CDR3 regions. TCRdb re-called the multiplex PCR reads with MiXCR, one entry per CDR3 protein. Of about 620,000 distinct CDR3 sequences in the sample, 16% were seen once. Time point defined: newly diagnosed GD, antithyroid drugs for less than 3 months. PBMCs provided the RNA from which the TCR library was made. A peripheral blood sample, roughly 9.8 milliliters in volume, was drawn into EDTA tubes. This same sample was also taken into another study, of T cells in Graves' hyperthyroidism and ophthalmopathy.

The clonotype comes from a woman aged 30 to 39 with Graves disease. The V and J genes are TRBV12-3 or TRBV12-4 and TRBJ2-1; no clear D. The sample was peripheral blood mononuclear cells (PBMCs), taken at new diagnosis, from a patient treated with antithyroid drugs. The CDR3 nucleotides are TGTGCCAGCAGTTGGTACAATGAGCAGTTCTTC. Its protein product is CASSWYNEQFF.